This TCR beta chain stems from a study of T cell responses to AZD1222 COVID-19 vaccine. This CDR3 has 16 residues. The V gene's germline CDR1 is LGHNT and CDR2 FRNRAP. The trim removed 4 bases at V and 3 bases at J, leaving 8 bases unmatched. Measured with immunoSEQ multiplex PCR; TCRdb has only the in-frame clones, and not every one. Seen here are some 130,000 clones, roughly nine tenths observed once, and the top ten hold 2.8%. The chain combines TRBV12-5 with TRBJ1-5, with 8 bases matching TRBD1. The source was peripheral blood, collected on day 0 of AZD1222 vaccination. The receptor comes from an adult in good health. The CDR3 region is CASGSLSTGDNQPQHF. DNA of the CDR3: TGTGCTAGTGGTTCCCTCTCGACAGGGGACAATCAGCCCCAGCATTTT.